Listed below are T cell receptor beta chains from one sample, sequenced in a study of cytomegalovirus exposure and HLA in healthy donors. Clones were read by immunoSEQ multiplex PCR, and TCRdb kept only the in-frame ones, dropping some. The profile covers 150,000 to 200,000 clones, with roughly 79% appearing a single time and roughly 7% taken by the ten largest. The sample taken for sequencing was PBMCs. These receptors were collected from a woman aged 35 to 49 in good health and CMV-seropositive. The CDR3 runs from the conserved cysteine through the conserved F or W. D genes are given only for firm matches. Only some rows state a clone size, as once, few, many or a class for expanded clones.

j_call,d_call,v_call,clone_size,cdr3_aa,cdr3_nt
TRBJ1-6,TRBD1,TRBV18,NA,CASSPGTDNSPLHF,TGTGCCAGCTCACCAGGGACAGATAATTCACCCCTCCACTTT
TRBJ2-2,TRBD1,TRBV19,NA,CASSIDAGTGIGELFF,TGTGCCAGTAGTATAGACGCCGGGACAGGCATCGGGGAGCTGTTTTTT
TRBJ1-5,TRBD1,TRBV4-1,few,CASSQTTGFDQPQHF,TGCGCCAGCAGCCAAACGACAGGGTTTGATCAGCCCCAGCATTTT
TRBJ2-3,TRBD2,TRBV5-1,NA,CASSFGGGFDTQYF,TGCGCCAGCAGCTTCGGGGGGGGGTTTGATACGCAGTATTTT
TRBJ1-4,TRBD1,TRBV11-2,NA,CASRPGTGGEKLFF,TGTGCCAGCAGGCCCGGGACAGGGGGCGAAAAACTGTTTTTT
TRBJ2-3,NA,TRBV4-1,NA,CASSQELMRDSTDTQYF,TGCGCCAGCAGCCAAGAGCTCATGAGAGATAGCACAGATACGCAGTATTTT
TRBJ2-1,NA,TRBV5-4,NA,CASSFDLREQFF,TGTGCCAGCAGCTTCGATTTACGGGAGCAGTTCTTC
TRBJ1-2,NA,TRBV5-6,NA,CASSSAGRNYGYTF,TGTGCCAGCAGCTCGGCGGGACGGAACTATGGCTACACCTTC
TRBJ2-1,TRBD2,TRBV5-1,NA,CASSGIAGAALYEQFF,TGCGCCAGCAGCGGAATAGCGGGGGCCGCGCTCTATGAGCAGTTCTTC
TRBJ2-5,TRBD1,TRBV9,NA,CASSRTGQEETQYF,TGTGCCAGCAGCAGAACAGGACAGGAAGAGACCCAGTACTTC
TRBJ2-1,TRBD1,TRBV7-3,few,CASSRQTGGPHNEQFF,TGTGCCAGCAGCCGACAAACAGGGGGCCCCCACAATGAGCAGTTCTTC
TRBJ2-3,TRBD2,TRBV13,NA,CASSLRLAGTDTQYF,TGTGCCAGCAGCCTCCGACTAGCGGGTACAGATACGCAGTATTTT
TRBJ2-7,TRBD1,TRBV19,few,CASSITGTGEYEQYF,TGTGCCAGTAGTATCACCGGGACAGGGGAGTACGAGCAGTACTTC
TRBJ2-5,TRBD1,TRBV27,NA,CASSSGTGLETQYF,TGTGCCAGCAGTTCCGGGACAGGGCTAGAGACCCAGTACTTC
TRBJ1-1,NA,TRBV19,NA,CATRGKGFAEAFF,TGTGCCACAAGGGGTAAGGGATTTGCTGAAGCTTTCTTT
TRBJ2-6,TRBD1,TRBV19,few,CASTPTGSFSGANVLTF,TGTGCCAGTACCCCGACAGGGTCCTTCTCTGGGGCCAACGTCCTGACTTTC
TRBJ1-2,NA,TRBV7-2,NA,CASSLVSPPALTF,TGTGCCAGCAGCTTGGTCAGTCCTCCTGCCCTCACCTTC
TRBJ2-7,NA,TRBV7-8,NA,CASSLGRPSYEQYF,TGTGCCAGCAGCTTAGGGCGGCCCTCCTACGAGCAGTACTTC
TRBJ1-6,TRBD1,TRBV9,NA,CASSVEQGSSPLHF,TGTGCCAGCAGCGTAGAACAGGGGAGCTCACCCCTCCACTTT
TRBJ2-7,TRBD2,TRBV28,NA,CASSERGAYEQYF,TGTGCCAGCAGTGAGCGGGGGGCTTACGAGCAGTACTTC
TRBJ2-5,TRBD1,TRBV5-1,NA,CAGSLTGTGYQETQYF,TGCGCCGGCAGCCTCACCGGGACAGGCTACCAAGAGACCCAGTACTTC
TRBJ2-3,NA,TRBV4-1,NA,CASRSADSDTQYF,TGCGCCAGCAGGTCCGCTGACTCAGATACGCAGTATTTT
TRBJ2-7,TRBD1,TRBV7-6,NA,CASSLGTGYEQYF,TGTGCCAGCAGCTTAGGGACAGGCTACGAGCAGTACTTC
TRBJ2-7,TRBD2,TRBV5-1,NA,CASSFSGTSEGEQYF,TGCGCCAGCAGCTTCTCCGGGACTAGCGAGGGCGAGCAGTACTTC
TRBJ1-3,NA,TRBV7-2,NA,CASSRDGGTSGNTIYF,TGTGCCAGCAGCCGGGACGGTGGGACATCTGGAAACACCATATATTTT
TRBJ2-5,NA,TRBV29-1,NA,CSVNPVQGTLYF,TGCAGCGTTAATCCCGTCCAGGGGACCTTGTACTTC
TRBJ1-1,TRBD1,TRBV27,NA,CASSRTGKNTEAFF,TGTGCCAGCAGCCGGACAGGGAAGAACACTGAAGCTTTCTTT
TRBJ1-4,NA,TRBV6-6,NA,CASSWGEFNEKLFF,TGTGCCAGCAGTTGGGGGGAATTTAATGAAAAACTGTTTTTT
TRBJ2-1,TRBD2,TRBV18,NA,CASQPLAGGPDEQFF,TGTGCCAGCCAACCGCTAGCGGGGGGGCCAGATGAGCAGTTCTTC
TRBJ2-3,NA,TRBV7-2,NA,CASSLGPPGLTSTDTQYF,TGTGCCAGCAGCTTAGGCCCCCCGGGACTTACTAGCACAGATACGCAGTATTTT
TRBJ2-1,TRBD2,TRBV4-3,few,CASSQDLAGVNEQFF,TGCGCCAGCAGCCAAGATCTAGCGGGGGTGAATGAGCAGTTCTTC
TRBJ1-2,NA,TRBV2,NA,CASAGGGYYGYTF,TGTGCCAGCGCGGGGGGCGGCTACTATGGCTACACCTTC
TRBJ1-1,TRBD1,TRBV5-1,once,CASSPQSVGTGPTEAFF,TGCGCCAGCAGCCCGCAAAGCGTCGGGACAGGTCCCACTGAAGCTTTCTTT
TRBJ2-5,TRBD2,TRBV6-5,NA,CASSYSSGGETQYF,TGTGCCAGCAGTTATTCTAGCGGGGGAGAGACCCAGTACTTC
TRBJ2-1,TRBD2,TRBV9,NA,CASSPSGASYNEQFF,TGTGCCAGCAGCCCGAGCGGGGCCTCCTACAATGAGCAGTTCTTC
TRBJ2-2,NA,TRBV9,NA,CASGALANTGELFF,TGTGCCAGCGGGGCCCTCGCGAACACCGGGGAGCTGTTTTTT
TRBJ1-5,TRBD1,TRBV19,NA,CASTFGQGSNQPQHF,TGTGCCAGTACCTTTGGACAGGGAAGCAATCAGCCCCAGCATTTT
TRBJ1-2,NA,TRBV6-5,NA,CASRPQGNYGYTF,TGTGCCAGCAGACCACAGGGAAACTATGGCTACACCTTC
TRBJ1-1,TRBD1,TRBV4-2,NA,CASSQERGREAFF,TGTGCCAGCAGCCAAGAGAGGGGGCGCGAAGCTTTCTTT